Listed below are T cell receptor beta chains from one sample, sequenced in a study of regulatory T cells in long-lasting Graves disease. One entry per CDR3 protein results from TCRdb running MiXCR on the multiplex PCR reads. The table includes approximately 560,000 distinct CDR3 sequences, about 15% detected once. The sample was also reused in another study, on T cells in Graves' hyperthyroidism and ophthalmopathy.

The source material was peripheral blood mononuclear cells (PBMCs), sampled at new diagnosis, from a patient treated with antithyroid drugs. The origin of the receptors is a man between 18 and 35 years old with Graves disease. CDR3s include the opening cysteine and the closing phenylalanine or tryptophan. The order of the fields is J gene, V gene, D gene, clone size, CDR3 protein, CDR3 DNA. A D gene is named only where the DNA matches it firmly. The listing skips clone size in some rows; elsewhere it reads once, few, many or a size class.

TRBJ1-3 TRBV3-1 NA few CASSPRDGGNTIYF TGTGCCAGCAGCCCACGGGACGGTGGAAACACCATATATTTT
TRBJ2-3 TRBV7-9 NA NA CASSPGPNTQYF TGTGCCAGCAGCCCCGGGCCCAATACGCAGTATTTT
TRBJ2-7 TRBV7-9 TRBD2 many CASSSAGLAGGFGYEQYF TGTGCCAGCAGCTCGGCCGGACTAGCGGGAGGCTTCGGCTACGAGCAGTACTTC
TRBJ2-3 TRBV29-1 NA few CSVILASTDTQYF TGCAGCGTTATCCTCGCTAGCACAGATACGCAGTATTTT
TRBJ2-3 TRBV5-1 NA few CASSLAGQITDTQYF TGCGCCAGCAGCTTGGCCGGACAGATAACAGATACGCAGTATTTT
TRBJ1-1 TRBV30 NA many CAWQGTQDTEAFF TGTGCCTGGCAAGGGACCCAAGACACTGAAGCTTTCTTT
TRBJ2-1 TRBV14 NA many CASSQDVGSEQFF TGTGCCAGCAGCCAAGATGTGGGCAGTGAGCAGTTCTTC
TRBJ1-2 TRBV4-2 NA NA CASSQDLAGGYTF TGTGCCAGCAGCCAAGACTTAGCGGGGGGCTACACCTTC
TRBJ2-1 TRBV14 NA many CASSHKEGNEQFF TGTGCCAGCAGCCATAAGGAGGGGAATGAGCAGTTCTTC
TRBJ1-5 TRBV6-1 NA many CASGTEPNQPQHF TGTGCCAGCGGGACGGAACCTAATCAGCCCCAGCATTTT